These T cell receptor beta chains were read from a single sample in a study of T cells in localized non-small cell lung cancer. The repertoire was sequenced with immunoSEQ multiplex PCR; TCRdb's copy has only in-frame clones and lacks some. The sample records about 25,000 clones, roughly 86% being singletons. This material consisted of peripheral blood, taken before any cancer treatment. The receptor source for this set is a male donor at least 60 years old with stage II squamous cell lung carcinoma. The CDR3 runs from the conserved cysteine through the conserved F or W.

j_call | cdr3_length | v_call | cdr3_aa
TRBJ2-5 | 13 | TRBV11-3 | CASSSGLAETQYF
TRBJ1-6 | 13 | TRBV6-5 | CASSYGQGSPLHF
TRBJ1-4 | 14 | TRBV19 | CASTLGRVGEKLFF
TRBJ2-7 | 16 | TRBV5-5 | CASSLRHRGFSHEQYF
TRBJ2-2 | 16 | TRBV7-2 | CASSDPRGANTGELFF
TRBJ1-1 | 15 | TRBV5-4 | CASSFTGGAGVEAFF
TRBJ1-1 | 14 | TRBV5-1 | CASSLAEMNTEAFF
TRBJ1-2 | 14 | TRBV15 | CATSSGTGSYGYTF
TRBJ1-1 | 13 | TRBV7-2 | CASSLGDSSEAFF
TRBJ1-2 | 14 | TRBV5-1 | CASSLATQSYGYTF
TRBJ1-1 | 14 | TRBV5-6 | CASSLTGPNTEAFF
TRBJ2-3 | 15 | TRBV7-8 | CASSLAAASTDTQYF
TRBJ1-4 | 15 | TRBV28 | CASSDLQGGNEKLFF
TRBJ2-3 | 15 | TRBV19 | CASSIGGSSTDTQYF
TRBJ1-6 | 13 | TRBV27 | CASSFWTNSPLHF
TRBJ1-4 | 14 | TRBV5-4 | CASSLQGPNEKLFF
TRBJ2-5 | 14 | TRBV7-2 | CASSLQGARETQYF
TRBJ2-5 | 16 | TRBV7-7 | CASSLEANLHQETQYF
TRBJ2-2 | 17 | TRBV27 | CATSVLAGGPGTGELFF
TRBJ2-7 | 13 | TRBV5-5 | CASSLTGAYEQYF
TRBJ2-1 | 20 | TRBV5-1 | CASSRTVGLALQGSYNEQFF
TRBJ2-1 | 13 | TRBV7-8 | CASSLGQGNEQFF
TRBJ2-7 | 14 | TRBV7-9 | CASSRRLAGYEQYF
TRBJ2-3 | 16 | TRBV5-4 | CASSVGTSGTTDTQYF
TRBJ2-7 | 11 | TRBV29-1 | CSVRNSYEQYF
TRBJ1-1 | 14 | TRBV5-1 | CASSSLGRDTEAFF
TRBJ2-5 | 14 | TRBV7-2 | CASSFGSGGETQYF
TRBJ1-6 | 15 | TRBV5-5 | CASSREGAYNSPLHF
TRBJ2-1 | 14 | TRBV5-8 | CASSLGLAINEQFF
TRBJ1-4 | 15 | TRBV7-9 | CASSPGLATNEKLFF
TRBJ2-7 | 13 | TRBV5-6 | CASSLDSAYEQYF
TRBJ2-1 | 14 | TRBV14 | CASSQTQGAVEQFF
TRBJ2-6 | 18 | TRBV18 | CASSPSVAGLPGANVLTF